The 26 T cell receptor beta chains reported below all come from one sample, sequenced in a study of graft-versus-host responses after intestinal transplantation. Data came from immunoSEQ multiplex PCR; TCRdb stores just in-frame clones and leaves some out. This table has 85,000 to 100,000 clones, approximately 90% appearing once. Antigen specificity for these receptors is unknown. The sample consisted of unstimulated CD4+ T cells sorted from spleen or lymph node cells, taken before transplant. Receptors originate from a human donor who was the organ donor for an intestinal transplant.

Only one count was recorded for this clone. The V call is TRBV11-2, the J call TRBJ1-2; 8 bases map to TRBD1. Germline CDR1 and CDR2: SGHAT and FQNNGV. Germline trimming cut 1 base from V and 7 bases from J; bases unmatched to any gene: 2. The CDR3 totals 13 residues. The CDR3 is CASSLAGGSGYTF. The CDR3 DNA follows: TGTGCCAGCAGCTTAGCAGGGGGCTCTGGCTACACCTTC.

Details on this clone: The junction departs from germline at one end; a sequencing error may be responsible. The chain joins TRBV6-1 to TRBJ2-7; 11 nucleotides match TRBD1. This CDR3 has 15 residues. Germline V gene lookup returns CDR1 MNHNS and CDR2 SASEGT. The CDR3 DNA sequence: TGTGCCAGCAGAGAAGGACAGGGGGCCCCCTACGAGCAGTACTTC. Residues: CASREGQGAPYEQYF.

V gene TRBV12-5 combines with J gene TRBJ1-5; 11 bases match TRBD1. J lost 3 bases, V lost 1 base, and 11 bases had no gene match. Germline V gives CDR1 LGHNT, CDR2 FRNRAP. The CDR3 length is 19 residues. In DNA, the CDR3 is TGTGCTAGTGGTTTGGCGAGTGACCGGGACAGGGGGGACAATCAGCCCCAGCATTTT. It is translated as CASGLASDRDRGDNQPQHF.

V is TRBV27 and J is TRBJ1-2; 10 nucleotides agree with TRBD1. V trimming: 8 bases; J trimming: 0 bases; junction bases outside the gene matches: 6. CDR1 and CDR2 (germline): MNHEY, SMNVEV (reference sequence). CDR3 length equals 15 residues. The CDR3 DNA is TGTGCCAGCCGTCCCGACAGGGGGCCTAACTATGGCTACACCTTC. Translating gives CASRPDRGPNYGYTF.

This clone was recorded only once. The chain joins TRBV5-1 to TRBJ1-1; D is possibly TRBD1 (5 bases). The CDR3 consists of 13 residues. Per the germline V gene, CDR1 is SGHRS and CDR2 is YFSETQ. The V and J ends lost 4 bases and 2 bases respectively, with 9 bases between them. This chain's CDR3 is CASSVRENTEAFF. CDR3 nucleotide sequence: TGCGCCAGCAGCGTCAGGGAAAACACTGAAGCTTTCTTT.

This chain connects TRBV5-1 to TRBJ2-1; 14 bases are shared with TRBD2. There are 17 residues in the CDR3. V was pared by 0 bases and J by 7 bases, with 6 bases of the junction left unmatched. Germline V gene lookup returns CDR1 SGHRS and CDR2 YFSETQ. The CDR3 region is CASSLAPGLAGENEQFF. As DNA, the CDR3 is TGCGCCAGCAGCTTGGCCCCGGGACTAGCGGGGGAGAATGAGCAGTTCTTC.

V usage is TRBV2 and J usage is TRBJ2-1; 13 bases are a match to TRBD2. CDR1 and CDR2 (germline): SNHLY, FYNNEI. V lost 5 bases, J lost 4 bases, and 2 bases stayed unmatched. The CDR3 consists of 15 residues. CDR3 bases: TGTGCCAGCAGTAAACTAGCGGGAGGGTACAATGAGCAGTTCTTC. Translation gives CASSKLAGGYNEQFF.

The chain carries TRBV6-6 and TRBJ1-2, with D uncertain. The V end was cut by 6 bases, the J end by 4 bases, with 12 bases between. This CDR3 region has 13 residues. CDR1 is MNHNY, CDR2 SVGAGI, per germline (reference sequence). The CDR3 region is CASSREKRYGYTF. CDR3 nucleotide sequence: TGTGCCAGCAGCCGTGAGAAGCGCTATGGCTACACCTTC.

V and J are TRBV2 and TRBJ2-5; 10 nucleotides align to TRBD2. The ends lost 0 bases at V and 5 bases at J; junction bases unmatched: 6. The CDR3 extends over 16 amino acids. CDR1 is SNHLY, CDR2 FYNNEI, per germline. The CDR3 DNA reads TGTGCCAGCAGTGAAGCGCTAGCGGGGGCGGGGGAGACCCAGTACTTC. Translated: CASSEALAGAGETQYF. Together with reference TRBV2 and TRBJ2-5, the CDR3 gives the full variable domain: EPEVTQTPSHQVTQMGQEVILRCVPISNHLYFYWYRQILGQKVEFLVSFYNNEISEKSEIFDDQFSVERPDGSNFTLKIRSTKLEDSAMYFCASSEALAGAGETQYFGPGTRLLVL.

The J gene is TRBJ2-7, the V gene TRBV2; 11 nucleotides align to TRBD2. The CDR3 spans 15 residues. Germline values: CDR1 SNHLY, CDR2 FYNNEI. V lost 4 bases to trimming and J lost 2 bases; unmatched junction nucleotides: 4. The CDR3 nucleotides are TGTGCCAGCAGTGGCTTTAGCGGGGGGGCCTACGAGCAGTACTTC. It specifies CASSGFSGGAYEQYF.

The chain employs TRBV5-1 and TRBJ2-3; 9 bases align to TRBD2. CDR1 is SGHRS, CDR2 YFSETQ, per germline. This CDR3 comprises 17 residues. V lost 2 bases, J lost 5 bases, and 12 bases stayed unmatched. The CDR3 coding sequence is TGCGCCAGCAGCTTCAATGTGGCGGGGGGGCCTGGAGATACGCAGTATTTT. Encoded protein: CASSFNVAGGPGDTQYF.

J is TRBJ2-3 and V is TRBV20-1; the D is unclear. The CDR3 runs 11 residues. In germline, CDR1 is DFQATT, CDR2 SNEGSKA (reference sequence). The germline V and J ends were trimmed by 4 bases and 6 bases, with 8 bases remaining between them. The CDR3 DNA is TGCAGTGCTACACGGGTCGATACGCAGTATTTT. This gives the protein CSATRVDTQYF.

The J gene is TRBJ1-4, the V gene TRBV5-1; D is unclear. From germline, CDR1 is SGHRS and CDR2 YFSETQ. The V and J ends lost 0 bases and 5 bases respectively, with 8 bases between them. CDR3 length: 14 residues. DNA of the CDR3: TGCGCCAGCAGCTTGGCCCCGTCGAATGAAAAACTGTTTTTT. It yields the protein CASSLAPSNEKLFF.

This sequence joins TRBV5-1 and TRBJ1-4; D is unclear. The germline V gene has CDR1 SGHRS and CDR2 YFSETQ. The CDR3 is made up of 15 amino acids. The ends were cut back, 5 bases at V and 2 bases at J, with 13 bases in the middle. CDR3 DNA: TGCGCCAGCAGGGCTAAGCGATTCACTAATGAAAAACTGTTTTTT. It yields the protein CASRAKRFTNEKLFF.

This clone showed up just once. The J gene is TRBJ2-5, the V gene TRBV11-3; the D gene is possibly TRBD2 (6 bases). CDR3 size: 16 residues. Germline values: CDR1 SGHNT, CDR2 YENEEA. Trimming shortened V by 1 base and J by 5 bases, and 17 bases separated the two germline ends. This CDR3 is CASSLGRLVSSETQYF. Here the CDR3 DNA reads TGTGCCAGCAGCTTAGGCCGACTAGTATCATCGGAGACCCAGTACTTC.

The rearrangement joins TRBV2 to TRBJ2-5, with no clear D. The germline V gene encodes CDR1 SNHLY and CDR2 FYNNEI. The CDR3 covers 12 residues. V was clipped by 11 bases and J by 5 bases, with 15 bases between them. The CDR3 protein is CACGPTHETQYF. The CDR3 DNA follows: TGTGCCTGTGGGCCTACTCACGAGACCCAGTACTTC.

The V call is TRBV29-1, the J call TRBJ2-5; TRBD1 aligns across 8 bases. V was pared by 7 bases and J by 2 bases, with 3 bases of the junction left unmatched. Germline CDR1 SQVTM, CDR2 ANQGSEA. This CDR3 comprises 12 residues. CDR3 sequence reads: CSGWTGQETQYF. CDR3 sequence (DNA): TGCAGCGGATGGACAGGGCAAGAGACCCAGTACTTC.

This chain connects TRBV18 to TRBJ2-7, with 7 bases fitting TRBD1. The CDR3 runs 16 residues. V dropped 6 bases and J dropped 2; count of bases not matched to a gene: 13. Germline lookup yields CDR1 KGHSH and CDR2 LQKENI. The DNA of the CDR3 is TGTGCCAGCTCCCTAGGGACAGACCAGCAGGCCTACGAGCAGTACTTC. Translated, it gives CASSLGTDQQAYEQYF.

DNA for the CDR3: TGCGCCAGCAGCTCTGGGGGGACAGGGGGCGCCAACAATGAGCAGTTCTTC. Residues: CASSSGGTGGANNEQFF. The rearrangement links TRBV5-1 to TRBJ2-1; 12 bases line up with TRBD1. The CDR3 consists of 17 residues. The trim removed 3 bases at V and 5 bases at J, leaving 9 bases unmatched. Germline V gene data show CDR1 as SGHRS and CDR2 as YFSETQ.

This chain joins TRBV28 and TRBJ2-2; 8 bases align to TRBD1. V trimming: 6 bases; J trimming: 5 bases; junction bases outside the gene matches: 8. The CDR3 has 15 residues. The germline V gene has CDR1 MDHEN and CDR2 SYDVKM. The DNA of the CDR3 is TGTGCCAGCAGAACCCAGGGGGCCATGACCGGGGAGCTGTTTTTT. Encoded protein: CASRTQGAMTGELFF.

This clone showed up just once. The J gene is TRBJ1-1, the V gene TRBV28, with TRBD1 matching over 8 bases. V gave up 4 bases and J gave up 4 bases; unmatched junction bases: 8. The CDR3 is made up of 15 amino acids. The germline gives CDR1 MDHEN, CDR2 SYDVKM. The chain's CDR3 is CASSSGGGSPTEAFF. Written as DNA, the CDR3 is TGTGCCAGCAGTTCAGGGGGCGGTTCCCCCACTGAAGCTTTCTTT.

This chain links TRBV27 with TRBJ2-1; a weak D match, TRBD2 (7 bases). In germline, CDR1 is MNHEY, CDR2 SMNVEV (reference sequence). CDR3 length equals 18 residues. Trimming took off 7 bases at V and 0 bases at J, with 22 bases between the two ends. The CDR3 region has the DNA TGTGCCAGCAAGAGGGGAGGGGGGCTAGCGGACTCCTACAATGAGCAGTTCTTC. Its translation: CASKRGGGLADSYNEQFF.

The CDR3 sequence: CASSSQDSPYGYTF. In DNA form, the CDR3 reads TGTGCCAGCAGTTCACAGGACAGCCCCTATGGCTACACCTTC. The chain carries TRBV27 and TRBJ1-2, with TRBD1 as a possible D gene (6 bases). Germline assignment: CDR1 MNHEY and CDR2 SMNVEV (reference sequence). The CDR3 length is 14 residues. Trimming left V 4 bases short and J 4 bases short, with 13 bases between.

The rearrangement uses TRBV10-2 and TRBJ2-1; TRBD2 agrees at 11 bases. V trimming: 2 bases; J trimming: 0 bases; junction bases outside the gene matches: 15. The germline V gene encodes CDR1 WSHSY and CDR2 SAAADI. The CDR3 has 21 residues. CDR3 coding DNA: TGCGCCAGCAGTGAGAGGGGGCGACTAGCGGGGTTCCTACGCTCCTACAATGAGCAGTTCTTC. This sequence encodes CASSERGRLAGFLRSYNEQFF.

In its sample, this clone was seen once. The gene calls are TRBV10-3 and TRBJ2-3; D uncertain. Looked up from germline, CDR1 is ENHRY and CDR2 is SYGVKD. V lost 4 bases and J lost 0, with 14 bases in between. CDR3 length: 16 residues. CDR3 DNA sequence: TGTGCCATCAGTGGATCAGCAGGAACTAGCACAGATACGCAGTATTTT. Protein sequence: CAISGSAGTSTDTQYF.

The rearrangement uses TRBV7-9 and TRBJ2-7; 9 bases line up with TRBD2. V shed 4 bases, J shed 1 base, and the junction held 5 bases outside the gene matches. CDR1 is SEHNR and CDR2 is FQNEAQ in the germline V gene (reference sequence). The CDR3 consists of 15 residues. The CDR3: CASSSIAGESYEQYF. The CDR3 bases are TGTGCCAGCAGCTCGATAGCGGGAGAGTCCTACGAGCAGTACTTC.